Presented here are 24 T cell receptor beta chains from one specimen sequenced in a study of T cell changes during pregnancy in multiple sclerosis. Produced via immunoSEQ multiplex PCR; TCRdb's table is partial and in-frame only. The data hold 26,000 or so clones, with about 92% observed a single time. The sequencing here drew on peripheral blood, taken in the first trimester of pregnancy. Receptors were obtained from a female donor in good health, enrolled as a control in a pregnancy study.

The chain couples TRBV19 to TRBJ2-7; D ambiguous. Germline V gene sequence: CDR1 LNHDA, CDR2 SQIVND (reference sequence). Trimming shortened V by 2 bases and J by 7 bases, and 21 bases separated the two germline ends. The CDR3 extends over 16 amino acids. Here the CDR3 reads CASSISGSSIGLEQYF. DNA for the CDR3: TGTGCCAGTAGTATATCCGGGTCCTCCATCGGATTAGAGCAGTACTTC.

J is TRBJ1-3 and V is TRBV7-9, with a possible D match to TRBD1 (5 bases). Trimming pared 3 bases from V and 4 bases from J, leaving 13 bases between. This CDR3 region has 15 residues. The germline V gene encodes CDR1 SEHNR and CDR2 FQNEAQ (reference sequence). The CDR3 DNA sequence: TGTGCCAGCAGCTTCCCGGGGGATGAAGGAAACACCATATATTTT. Encoded protein: CASSFPGDEGNTIYF.

This clone was seen only once. This chain joins TRBV5-6 and TRBJ2-5, with D possibly matching TRBD1 (5 bases). V dropped 0 bases and J dropped 1 base, with 10 bases sitting between them. The CDR3 runs 15 residues. The V gene's germline CDR1 is SGHDT and CDR2 YYEEEE. CDR3 sequence (DNA): TGTGCCAGCAGCTTGGGGGGCGCCTTCCAAGAGACCCAGTACTTC. Amino acids: CASSLGGAFQETQYF.

V and J are TRBV29-1 and TRBJ2-2, with 9 bases that match TRBD1. CDR3 length: 16 residues. Trimming took 7 bases from V and 2 from J; bases not matched to a gene: 11. Germline values: CDR1 SQVTM, CDR2 ANQGSEA. CDR3 bases: TGCAGCGCCCGAACCCCGGGACAGGGAAACACCGGGGAGCTGTTTTTT. Amino acids: CSARTPGQGNTGELFF.

The chain has TRBV7-2 and TRBJ1-1; D possibly corresponds to TRBD1 (5 bases). CDR1 and CDR2 (germline): SGHTA, FQGNSA. This CDR3 comprises 13 residues. Trimming removed 7 bases at V and 9 bases at J, with 18 bases between. CDR3 nucleotides: TGTGCCAGCACCCTAGGCCCTACAGGCAAAGCTTTCTTT. The encoded protein is CASTLGPTGKAFF. The variable domain in full, with the rest retrieved from reference TRBV7-2 and TRBJ1-1, is GAGVSQSPSNKVTEKGKDVELRCDPISGHTALYWYRQSLGQGLEFLIYFQGNSAPDKSGLPSDRFSAERTGGSVSTLTIQRTQQEDSAVYLCASTLGPTGKAFFGQGTRLTVV.

J is TRBJ2-2 and V is TRBV5-8; the D gene is possibly TRBD2 (5 bases). With 0 bases removed from V and 4 bases from J, the gap between germline ends came to 13 bases. This CDR3 is 16 amino acids long. In germline, CDR1 is SGHTS, CDR2 YDEGEE. The CDR3, as DNA: TGTGCCAGCAGCTTGGAATCTCGAGGGCGCACCGGGGAGCTGTTTTTT. The encoded protein is CASSLESRGRTGELFF.

This chain uses TRBV19 with TRBJ1-1, with a possible D match to TRBD1 (5 bases). From germline, CDR1 is LNHDA and CDR2 SQIVND (reference sequence). The CDR3 runs to 13 residues. With 7 bases removed from V and 4 bases from J, the gap between germline ends came to 13 bases. CDR3 DNA sequence: TGTGCCAGTACTCGCGCGGGGCGCACTGAAGCTTTCTTT. Its translation: CASTRAGRTEAFF.

The chain uses TRBV28 and TRBJ2-7; TRBD1 might be the D (6 bases). Looked up from germline, CDR1 is MDHEN and CDR2 is SYDVKM. Trimming removed 5 bases from V and 1 base from J, with 9 bases in between. The CDR3 runs to 13 residues. CDR3 loop: CASSRTASYEQYF. The CDR3, as DNA: TGTGCCAGCAGTAGGACAGCTTCCTACGAGCAGTACTTC.

The chain links TRBV18 to TRBJ1-5, with no clear D. Trimming shortened V by 5 bases and J by 2 bases, and 7 bases separated the two germline ends. CDR1 is KGHSH and CDR2 is LQKENI in the germline V gene. This CDR3 spans 13 amino acids. CDR3 DNA: TGTGCCAGCTCAGCGTTGGGCAATCAGCCCCAGCATTTT. Translating it yields CASSALGNQPQHF. The variable domain in full, completed from reference TRBV18 and TRBJ1-5, reads NAGVMQNPRHLVRRRGQEARLRCSPMKGHSHVYWYRQLPEEGLKFMVYLQKENIIDESGMPKERFSAEFPKEGPSILRIQQVVRGDSAAYFCASSALGNQPQHFGDGTRLSIL.

The table lists this clone with a count of one. This chain uses TRBV27 with TRBJ2-7; TRBD2 matches 13 bases. There are 15 residues in the CDR3. Trimming took 5 bases from V and 2 from J; bases not matched to a gene: 3. Germline lookup yields CDR1 MNHEY and CDR2 SMNVEV (reference sequence). The CDR3 here is CASSLGLAGPYEQYF. As DNA, the CDR3 is TGTGCCAGCAGTCTGGGACTAGCGGGACCCTACGAGCAGTACTTC.

CDR3 sequence (DNA): TGTGCCAGCAGCTTAGGGGACACTGTCAATCAGCCCCAGCATTTT. It yields the protein CASSLGDTVNQPQHF. This chain uses TRBV7-8 with TRBJ1-5; weak D call: TRBD1 (6 bases). Germline V lookup: CDR1 SGHVS, CDR2 FQNEAQ. V shed 1 base and J shed 3 bases, with 10 bases lying between them. The CDR3 runs 15 residues.

The chain joins TRBV30 to TRBJ1-2; 8 nucleotides line up with TRBD1. CDR3 size: 12 residues. Germline CDR1 reads GTSNPN; CDR2 reads SVGIG (reference sequence). The V segment lost 1 base and the J segment 13 bases; nucleotides outside the gene matches: 8. In DNA form, the CDR3 reads TGTGCCTGGAGTGGTCCAGGGGGCTCATTCACCTTC. It is translated as CAWSGPGGSFTF.

The genes are TRBV6-5 and TRBJ2-1, with 8 bases lining up with TRBD2. The CDR3 is 13 residues long. V shed 8 bases, J shed 10 bases, and the junction held 10 bases outside the gene matches. Germline CDR1 is MNHEY and CDR2 is SVGAGI. The CDR3 protein is CASGPAGALEQFF. The CDR3 DNA reads as TGTGCCAGCGGCCCAGCGGGAGCCCTAGAGCAGTTCTTC.

This clone was detected once. The chain carries TRBV2 and TRBJ1-6; D gene ambiguous. Trimming removed 6 bases at V and 6 bases at J, with 15 bases between. Germline V CDR1 and CDR2: SNHLY, FYNNEI. The CDR3 contains 15 residues. For the CDR3, the DNA is TGTGCCAGCAGGGATTGGACTTCTAGTAATTCACCCCTCCACTTT. This translates into CASRDWTSSNSPLHF.

The chain is built from TRBV7-9 and TRBJ2-5; D is uncertain. The germline V gene has CDR1 SEHNR and CDR2 FQNEAQ (reference sequence). V lost 3 bases to trimming and J lost 2 bases, with 7 bases between them. The CDR3 runs 13 residues. The CDR3 region has the DNA TGTGCCAGCAGCTTCGTACAGCAAGAGACCCAGTACTTC. Protein product: CASSFVQQETQYF.

The chain combines TRBV7-2 with TRBJ2-7; D possibly corresponds to TRBD2 (5 bases). This CDR3 comprises 12 residues. CDR1 and CDR2 (germline): SGHTA, FQGNSA. V was clipped by 5 bases and J by 6 bases, with 11 bases between them. DNA of the CDR3: TGTGCCAGCAGCCCCGCGGGCGGCGAGCAGTACTTC. Translation gives CASSPAGGEQYF.

The chain uses TRBV4-2 and TRBJ2-3; 9 nucleotides agree with TRBD2. Germline lookup yields CDR1 LGHNA and CDR2 YNFKEQ. The CDR3 has 18 amino acids. With V trimmed by 0 bases and J by 6 bases, 13 bases remained unmatched. CDR3 residues: CASSQDSRVSGRGDTQYF. As DNA, the CDR3 is TGTGCCAGCAGCCAAGATTCCAGGGTTAGCGGGAGAGGTGATACGCAGTATTTT.

This chain links TRBV6-5 with TRBJ1-2, with 8 bases fitting TRBD1. The V segment lost 10 bases and the J segment 8 bases; nucleotides outside the gene matches: 6. Germline loops: CDR1 MNHEY, CDR2 SVGAGI. This CDR3 comprises 11 residues. CDR3 loop: CATQGGGGYTF. The CDR3 nucleotides read TGTGCCACACAGGGGGGGGGCGGCTACACCTTC.

The chain couples TRBV19 to TRBJ2-1, with TRBD2 matching over 8 bases. The V gene's germline CDR1 is LNHDA and CDR2 SQIVND (reference sequence). The CDR3 has 15 residues. The ends lost 4 bases at V and 5 bases at J; junction bases unmatched: 7. The DNA for the CDR3 is TGTGCCAGTAGTACCCCGGGACTAGGAAACAATGAGCAGTTCTTC. Encoded protein: CASSTPGLGNNEQFF.

The chain is built from TRBV2 and TRBJ2-5; D is possibly TRBD1 (6 bases). The CDR3 has 14 residues. Germline loops: CDR1 SNHLY, CDR2 FYNNEI. Deletions cut 6 bases from V and 4 bases from J, with 15 bases between. The CDR3 bases are TGTGCCAGCAGCCGGGACACGCTTGGAGAGACCCAGTACTTC. This sequence encodes CASSRDTLGETQYF.

The chain couples TRBV5-6 to TRBJ2-5, with 7 bases aligning to TRBD2. Germline V gives CDR1 SGHDT, CDR2 YYEEEE. The CDR3 has 14 amino acids. The trim removed 3 bases at V and 2 bases at J, leaving 4 bases unmatched. In DNA, the CDR3 is TGTGCCAGCAGCTCAGGACTAGTACAAGAGACCCAGTACTTC. Protein product: CASSSGLVQETQYF.

Concerning this clone itself: No DNA is shown, since the ends of the CDR3 on it are uncertain; the CDR3 is the one TCRdb lists. The chain employs TRBV6-1 and TRBJ1-5; the table's D call of TRBD1 was not tested on the DNA. Germline values: CDR1 MNHNS, CDR2 SASEGT. The CDR3 length is 12 residues, termini included. The CDR3 protein is CASAWGQGAEHF.

This clone appeared a single time. The J gene is TRBJ2-1, the V gene TRBV5-1; D is perhaps TRBD2 (5 bases). The CDR3 totals 15 residues. Trimming cost V 4 bases and J 0 bases, with 11 bases left between them. Germline lookup yields CDR1 SGHRS and CDR2 YFSETQ. The CDR3 protein is CASSTRGSSYNEQFF. As DNA, the CDR3 is TGCGCCAGCAGCACTCGGGGAAGCTCCTACAATGAGCAGTTCTTC.

This rearrangement joins TRBV19 to TRBJ2-7; 7 nucleotides line up with TRBD2. Losses at the gene ends were 3 bases for V and 3 bases for J; bases not matched to a gene: 2. The germline gives CDR1 LNHDA, CDR2 SQIVND (reference sequence). The CDR3 is 13 amino acids. CDR3 residues: CASSIGGGYEQYF. In DNA form, the CDR3 reads TGTGCCAGTAGTATCGGCGGGGGCTACGAGCAGTACTTC.